Given below is one TCR beta chain in context. Antigen: not known. TCRdb re-called the 5' RACE reads through MiXCR, storing one row per CDR3 protein. The sample has some 840,000 distinct CDR3 sequences, approximately 12% seen once. This record belongs to a study of CD8 T cells in ankylosing spondylitis. Overall study results and limits: A TCR beta motif of 8 or 9 highly homologous variants appeared characteristic of ankylosing spondylitis blood.

The CDR3 length is 15 residues. With 5 bases removed from V and 3 bases from J, the gap between germline ends came to 14 bases. Germline CDR1 reads SEHNR; CDR2 reads FQNEAQ (reference sequence). The TCR originated in a male donor with ankylosing spondylitis. The chain carries TRBV7-9 and TRBJ2-1; TRBD2 is a possible D gene (7 bases). Sequencing was performed on blood, either unsorted or a sorted T cell fraction (not recorded which). The CDR3 DNA sequence: TGTGCCAGCAGCCGGGGGGCGGGACTCTACAATGAGCAGTTCTTC. It is translated as CASSRGAGLYNEQFF.